This T cell receptor (beta chain) is from a study of T cells in Graves' hyperthyroidism and ophthalmopathy. The study's findings and limits: Ophthalmopathy cases were set apart from stable hyperthyroidism by a 13 V-J model.

Template material for amplifying TCR beta CDR3 regions consisted of RNA transcripts. First-round RT-PCR with HTBI primers amplified the TCR CDR3 region. TCRdb used MiXCR to reprocess the multiplex PCR reads, holding one entry per CDR3 protein. The sample lists 460,000 or so distinct CDR3 sequences, about 15% occurring once. Researchers defined stable Graves' hyperthyroidism as no ophthalmopathy progression within 18 months. Fresh peripheral blood, around 10 ml, yielded the PBMCs. The V gene end was trimmed by 4 bases and the J gene end by 4 bases; junction bases not matched to a gene: 7. Germline values: CDR1 SGHAT, CDR2 FQNNGV. The CDR3 covers 15 residues. This clonotype has ten or more counts. Its antigen is not identified.

The sequenced sample was blood. This chain joins TRBV11-2 and TRBJ2-1; 7 bases match TRBD2. The receptor was isolated from a woman aged 18 to 35 with Graves' hyperthyroidism. The CDR3 DNA reads as TGTGCCAGCAGCTCCCCGCTAGCGGAATACAATGAGCAGTTCTTC. Translated, it gives CASSSPLAEYNEQFF.